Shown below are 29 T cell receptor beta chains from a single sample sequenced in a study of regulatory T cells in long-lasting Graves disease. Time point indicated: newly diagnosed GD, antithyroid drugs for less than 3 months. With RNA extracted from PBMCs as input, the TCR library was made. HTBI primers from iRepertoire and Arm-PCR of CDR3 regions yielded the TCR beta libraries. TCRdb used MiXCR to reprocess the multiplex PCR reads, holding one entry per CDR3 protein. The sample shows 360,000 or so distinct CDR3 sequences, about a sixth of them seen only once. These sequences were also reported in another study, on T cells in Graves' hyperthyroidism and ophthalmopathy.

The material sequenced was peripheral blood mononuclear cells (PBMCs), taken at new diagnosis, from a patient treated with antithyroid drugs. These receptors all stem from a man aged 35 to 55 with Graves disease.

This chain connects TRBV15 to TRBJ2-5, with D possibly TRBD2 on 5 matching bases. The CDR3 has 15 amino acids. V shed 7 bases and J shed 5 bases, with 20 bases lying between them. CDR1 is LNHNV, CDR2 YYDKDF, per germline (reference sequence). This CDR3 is CATTDLAGRGETQYF. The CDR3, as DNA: TGTGCCACCACCGACCTCGCCGGACGCGGGGAGACCCAGTACTTC.

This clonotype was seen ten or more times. CDR3 residues: CASSLDSQQTQYF. In nucleotides, the CDR3 is TGTGCCAGCAGCTTAGATTCCCAGCAGACCCAGTACTTC. V gene TRBV11-2 combines with J gene TRBJ2-5, with D uncertain. The germline V and J ends were trimmed by 0 bases and 6 bases, with 8 bases remaining between them. Germline CDR1 is SGHAT and CDR2 is FQNNGV. CDR3 size: 13 residues.

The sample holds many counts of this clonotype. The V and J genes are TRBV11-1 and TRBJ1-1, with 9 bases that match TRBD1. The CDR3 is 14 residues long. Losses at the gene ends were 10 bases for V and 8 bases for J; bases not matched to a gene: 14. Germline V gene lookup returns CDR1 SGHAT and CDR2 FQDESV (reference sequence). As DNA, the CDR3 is TGTGCCACCGAAACCAGTCAGGGACAGGGCGAAGCTTTCTTT. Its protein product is CATETSQGQGEAFF.

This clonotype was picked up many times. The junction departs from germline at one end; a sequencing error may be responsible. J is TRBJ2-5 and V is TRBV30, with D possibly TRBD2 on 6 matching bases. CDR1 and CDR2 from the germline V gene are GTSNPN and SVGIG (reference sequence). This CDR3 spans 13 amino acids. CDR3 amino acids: CARRAASQETQYF. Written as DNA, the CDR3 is TGTGCCAGGAGGGCGGCCTCCCAAGAGACCCAGTACTTC. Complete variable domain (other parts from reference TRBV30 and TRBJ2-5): SQTIHQWPATLVQPVGSPLSLECTVEGTSNPNLYWYRQAAGRGLQLLFYSVGIGQISSEVPQNLSASRPQDRQFILSSKKLLLSDSGFYLCARRAASQETQYFGPGTRLLVL.

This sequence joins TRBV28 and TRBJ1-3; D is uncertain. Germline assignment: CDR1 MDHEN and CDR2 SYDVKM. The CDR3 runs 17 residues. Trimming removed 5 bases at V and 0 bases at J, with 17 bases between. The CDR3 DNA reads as TGTGCCAGCAGTCAAACTAGGTGGACCGACTCTGGAAACACCATATATTTT. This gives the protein CASSQTRWTDSGNTIYF.

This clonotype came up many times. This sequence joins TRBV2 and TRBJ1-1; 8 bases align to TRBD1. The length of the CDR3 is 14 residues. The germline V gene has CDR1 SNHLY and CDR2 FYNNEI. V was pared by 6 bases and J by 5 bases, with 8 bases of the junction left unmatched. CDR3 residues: CASRITGGRTEAFF. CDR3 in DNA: TGTGCCAGCAGGATTACAGGGGGTAGGACTGAAGCTTTCTTT.

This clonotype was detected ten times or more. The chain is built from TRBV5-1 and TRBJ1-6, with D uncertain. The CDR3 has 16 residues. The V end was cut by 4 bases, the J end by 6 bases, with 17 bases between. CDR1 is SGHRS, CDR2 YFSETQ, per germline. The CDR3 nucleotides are TGCGCCAGCAGCCTCAAGGGATCAAGCGGTAATTCACCCCTCCACTTT. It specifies CASSLKGSSGNSPLHF.

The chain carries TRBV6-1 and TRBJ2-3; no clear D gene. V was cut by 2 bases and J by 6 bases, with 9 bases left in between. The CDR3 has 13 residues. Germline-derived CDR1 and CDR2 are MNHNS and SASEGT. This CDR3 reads CASSETGWDTQYF. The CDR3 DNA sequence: TGTGCCAGCAGTGAAACTGGTTGGGATACGCAGTATTTT.

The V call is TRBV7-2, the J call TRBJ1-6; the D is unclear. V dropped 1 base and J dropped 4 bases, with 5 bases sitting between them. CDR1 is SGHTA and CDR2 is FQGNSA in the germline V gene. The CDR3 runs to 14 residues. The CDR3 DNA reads TGTGCCAGCAGCTTAGACCGGTATAATTCACCCCTCCACTTT. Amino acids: CASSLDRYNSPLHF.

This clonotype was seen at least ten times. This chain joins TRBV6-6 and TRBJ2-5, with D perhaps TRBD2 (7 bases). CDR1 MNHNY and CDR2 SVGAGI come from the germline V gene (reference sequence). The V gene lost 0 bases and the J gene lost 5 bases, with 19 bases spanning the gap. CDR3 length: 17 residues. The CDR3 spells CASSYSSPGGGQETQYF. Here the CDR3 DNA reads TGTGCCAGCAGTTACTCGAGCCCGGGGGGAGGACAGGAGACCCAGTACTTC.

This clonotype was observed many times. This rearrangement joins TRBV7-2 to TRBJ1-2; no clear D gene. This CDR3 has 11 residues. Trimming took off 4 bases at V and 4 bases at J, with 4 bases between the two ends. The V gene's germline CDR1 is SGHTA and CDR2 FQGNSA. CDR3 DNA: TGTGCCAGCAGCTGGGCCTATGGCTACACCTTC. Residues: CASSWAYGYTF.

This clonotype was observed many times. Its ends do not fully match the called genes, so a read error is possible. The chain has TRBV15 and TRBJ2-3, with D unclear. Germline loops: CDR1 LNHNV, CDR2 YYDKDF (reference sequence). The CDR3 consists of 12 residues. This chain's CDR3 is CATSRDQDPLHF. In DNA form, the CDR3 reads TGTGCCACCAGCAGAGATCAGGACCCGCTCCATTTT.

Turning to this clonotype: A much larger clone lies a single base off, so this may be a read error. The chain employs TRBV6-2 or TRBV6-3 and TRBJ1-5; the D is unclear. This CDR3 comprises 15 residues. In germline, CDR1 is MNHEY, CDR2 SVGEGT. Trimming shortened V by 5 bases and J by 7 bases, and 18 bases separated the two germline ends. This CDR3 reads CASSGKLGSDQPQHF. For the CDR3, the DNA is TGTGCCAGCAGTGGCAAGTTGGGGAGCGACCAGCCCCAGCATTTT.

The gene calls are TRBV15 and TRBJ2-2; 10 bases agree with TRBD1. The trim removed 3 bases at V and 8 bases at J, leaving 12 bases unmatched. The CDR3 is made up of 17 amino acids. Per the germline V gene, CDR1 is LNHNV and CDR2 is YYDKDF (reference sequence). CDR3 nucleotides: TGTGCCACCAGCAGCCCCGGGACAGGGGTGGGCACTGGGGAGCTGTTTTTT. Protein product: CATSSPGTGVGTGELFF.

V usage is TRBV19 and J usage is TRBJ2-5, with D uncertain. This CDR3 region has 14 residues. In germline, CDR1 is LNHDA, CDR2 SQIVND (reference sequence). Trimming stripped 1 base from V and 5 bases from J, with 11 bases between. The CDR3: CASSIAWGQETQYF. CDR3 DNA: TGTGCCAGTAGTATAGCCTGGGGTCAGGAGACCCAGTACTTC.

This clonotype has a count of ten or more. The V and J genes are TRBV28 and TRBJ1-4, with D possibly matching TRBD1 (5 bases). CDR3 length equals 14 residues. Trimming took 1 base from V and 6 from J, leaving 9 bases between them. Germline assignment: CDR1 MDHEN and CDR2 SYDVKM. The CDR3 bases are TGTGCCAGCAGTTTATCAGGGTGGGATGAAAAACTGTTTTTT. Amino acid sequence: CASSLSGWDEKLFF.

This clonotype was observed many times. This CDR3 reads CASSLGGQNYGYTF. The CDR3 DNA is TGTGCCAGCAGCTTAGGGGGACAGAACTATGGCTACACCTTC. The chain employs TRBV11-1 and TRBJ1-2, with 7 bases that match TRBD1. This CDR3 has 14 amino acids. Germline-derived CDR1 and CDR2 are SGHAT and FQDESV (reference sequence). V lost 1 base, J lost 2 bases, and 1 base stayed unmatched.

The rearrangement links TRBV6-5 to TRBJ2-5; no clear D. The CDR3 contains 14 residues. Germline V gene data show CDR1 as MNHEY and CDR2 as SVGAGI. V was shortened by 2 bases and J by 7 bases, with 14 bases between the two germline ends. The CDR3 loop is CASSYPGHLGTQYF. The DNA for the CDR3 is TGTGCCAGCAGTTACCCTGGTCATTTGGGGACCCAGTACTTC.

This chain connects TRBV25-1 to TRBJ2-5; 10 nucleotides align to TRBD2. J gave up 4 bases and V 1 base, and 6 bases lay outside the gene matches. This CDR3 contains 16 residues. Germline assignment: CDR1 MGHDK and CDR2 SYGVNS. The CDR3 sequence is CASSESRASGGETQYF. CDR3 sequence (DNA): TGTGCCAGCAGTGAATCGAGGGCTAGCGGGGGAGAGACCCAGTACTTC. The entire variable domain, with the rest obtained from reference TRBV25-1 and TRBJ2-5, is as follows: EADIYQTPRYLVIGTGKKITLECSQTMGHDKMYWYQQDPGMELHLIHYSYGVNSTEKGDLSSESTVSRIRTEHFPLTLESARPSHTSQYLCASSESRASGGETQYFGPGTRLLVL.

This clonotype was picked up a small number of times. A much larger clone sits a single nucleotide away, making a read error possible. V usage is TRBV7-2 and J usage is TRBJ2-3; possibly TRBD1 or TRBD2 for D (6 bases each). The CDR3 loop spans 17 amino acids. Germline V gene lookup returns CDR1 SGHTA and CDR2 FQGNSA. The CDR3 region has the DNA TGTGCCAGCAGCTTAACGCGCTCGGGGGCGCTCACAGATACGCGGTATTTT. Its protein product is CASSLTRSGALTDTRYF.

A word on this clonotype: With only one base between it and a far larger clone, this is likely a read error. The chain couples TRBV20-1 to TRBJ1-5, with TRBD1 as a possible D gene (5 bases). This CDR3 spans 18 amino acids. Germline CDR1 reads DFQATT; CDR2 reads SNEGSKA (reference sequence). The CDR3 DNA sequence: TGCAGCGTTTCTTGGGTGACAGAGTTGCCTTATAGCAATCAGCCCCAGCATTTT. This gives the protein CSVSWVTELPYSNQPQHF.

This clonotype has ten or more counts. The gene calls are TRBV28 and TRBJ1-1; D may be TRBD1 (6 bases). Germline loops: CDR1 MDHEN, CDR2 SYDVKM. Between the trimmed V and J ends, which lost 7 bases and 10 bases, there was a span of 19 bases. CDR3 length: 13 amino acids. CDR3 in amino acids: CASTLSGGRGAFF. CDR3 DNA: TGTGCCAGCACTCTTAGCGGGGGCCGAGGAGCTTTCTTT.

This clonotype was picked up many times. For the CDR3, the DNA is TGTGCCAGCAGTAAGACTAGCGTATACGAGCAGTACTTC. This sequence encodes CASSKTSVYEQYF. The rearrangement uses TRBV12-3 or TRBV12-4 and TRBJ2-7, with 8 bases fitting TRBD2. The V segment lost 5 bases and the J segment 4 bases; nucleotides outside the gene matches: 4. This CDR3 is built from 13 residues.

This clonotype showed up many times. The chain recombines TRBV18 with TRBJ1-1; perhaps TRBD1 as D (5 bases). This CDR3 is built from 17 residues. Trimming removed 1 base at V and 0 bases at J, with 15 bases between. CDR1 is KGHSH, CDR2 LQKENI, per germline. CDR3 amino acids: CASSPRTVEGMNTEAFF. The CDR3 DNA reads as TGTGCCAGCTCACCACGTACAGTCGAGGGGATGAACACTGAAGCTTTCTTT.

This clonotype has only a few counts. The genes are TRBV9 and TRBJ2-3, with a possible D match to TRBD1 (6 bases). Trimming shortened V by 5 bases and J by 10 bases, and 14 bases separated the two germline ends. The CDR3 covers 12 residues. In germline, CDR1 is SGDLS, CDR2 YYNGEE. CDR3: CASSDTRGSQYF. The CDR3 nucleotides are TGTGCCAGCAGTGATACTAGGGGGTCGCAGTATTTT. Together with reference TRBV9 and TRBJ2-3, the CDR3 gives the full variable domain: DSGVTQTPKHLITATGQRVTLRCSPRSGDLSVYWYQQSLDQGLQFLIQYYNGEERAKGNILERFSAQQFPDLHSELNLSSLELGDSALYFCASSDTRGSQYFGPGTRLTVL.

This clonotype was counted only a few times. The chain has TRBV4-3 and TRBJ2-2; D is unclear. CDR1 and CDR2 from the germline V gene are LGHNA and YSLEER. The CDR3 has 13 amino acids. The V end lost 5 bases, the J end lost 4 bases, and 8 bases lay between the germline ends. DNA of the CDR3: TGCGCCAGCAGCAACGCGCCCACCGGGGAGCTGTTTTTT. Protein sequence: CASSNAPTGELFF.

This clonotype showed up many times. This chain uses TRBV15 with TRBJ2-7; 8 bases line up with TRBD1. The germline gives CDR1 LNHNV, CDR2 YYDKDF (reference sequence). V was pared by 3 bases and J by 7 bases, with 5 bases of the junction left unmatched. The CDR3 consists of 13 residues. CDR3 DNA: TGTGCCACCAGCAGGGACAGGGAGAGAGAGCAGTACTTC. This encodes CATSRDREREQYF.

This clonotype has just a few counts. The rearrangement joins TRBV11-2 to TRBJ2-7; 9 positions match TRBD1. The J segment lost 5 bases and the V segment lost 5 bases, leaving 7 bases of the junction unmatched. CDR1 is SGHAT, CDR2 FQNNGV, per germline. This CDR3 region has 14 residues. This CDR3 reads CASSNLDRGHEQYF. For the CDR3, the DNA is TGTGCCAGCAGCAACCTGGACAGGGGACACGAGCAGTACTTC.

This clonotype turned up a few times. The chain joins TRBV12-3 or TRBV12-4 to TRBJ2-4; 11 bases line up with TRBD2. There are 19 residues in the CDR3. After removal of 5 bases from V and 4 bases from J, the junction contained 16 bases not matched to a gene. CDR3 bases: TGTGCCAGCAGTCGGCCAACCCTCCGGGTAGCGGGGGGGAAAAACATTCAGTACTTC. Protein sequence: CASSRPTLRVAGGKNIQYF.